Sequencing of this TCR beta chain was carried out in a study of beta chain features in type 1 diabetes. Points from the study as a whole: It was possible that PCR favored shorter templates, equally so in patients and controls. Type 1 diabetes patients showed fewer insertions and more deletions at VDJ junctions.

The sequenced template was cDNA made from the entire isolated RNA. TCRdb keeps only in-frame clones here, not all; method: immunoSEQ multiplex PCR. Of around 320,000 clones in the sample, about 15% were seen once. Sorted cells reached over 95% purity in every population. About this clone: The antigen is undetermined.

This CDR3 is built from 13 residues. Trimming pared 1 base from V and 10 bases from J, leaving 11 bases between. Germline V gene sequence: CDR1 SGHTA, CDR2 FQGTGA. The sequencing sample was made of central memory CD4+ T cells from blood. This receptor was taken from a man in his thirties or forties in good health. The chain carries TRBV7-3 and TRBJ2-1; D gene unclear. The CDR3 protein is CASSLNRRSEQFF. The CDR3 nucleotides are TGTGCCAGCAGCTTAAATCGCAGGTCCGAGCAGTTCTTC.